One sample yielded the 30 T cell receptor beta chains listed below, sequenced in a study of T cell responses to AZD1222 COVID-19 vaccine. Clones were read by immunoSEQ multiplex PCR, and TCRdb kept only the in-frame ones, dropping some. The table records more than 95,000 clones, 86% of them present only once. The sequences come from peripheral blood, collected 28 days after the second dose of the MenACWY control vaccine. All receptors derive from an adult who received the MenACWY meningococcal vaccine as a control.

This rearrangement joins TRBV30 to TRBJ1-2; no reliable D call. The germline CDR1 and CDR2 sequences are GTSNPN and SVGIG (reference sequence). This CDR3 is 13 amino acids long. Trimming stripped 1 base from V and 5 bases from J, with 11 bases between. The CDR3 here is CAWSGQRPYGYTF. CDR3 bases: TGTGCCTGGAGTGGGCAGCGACCTTATGGCTACACCTTC.

V and J are TRBV7-2 and TRBJ1-5; no reliable D call. V was cut by 1 base and J by 2 bases, with 9 bases left in between. This CDR3 spans 15 amino acids. Germline lookup yields CDR1 SGHTA and CDR2 FQGNSA. CDR3 coding DNA: TGTGCCAGCAGCTTAGGGGGTGGAGGCAATCAGCCCCAGCATTTT. This sequence encodes CASSLGGGGNQPQHF.

The rearrangement uses TRBV13 and TRBJ2-3; 12 bases map to TRBD2. Trimming at V came to 3 bases and at J to 3 bases, leaving 7 bases not matched to a gene. The length of the CDR3 is 17 residues. The germline gives CDR1 PRHDT, CDR2 FYEKMQ (reference sequence). The CDR3 DNA is TGTGCCAGCAGCTTCAACCCGGGACTAGCGGGTACAGATACGCAGTATTTT. This translates into CASSFNPGLAGTDTQYF. Full variable domain (remainder filled in from reference TRBV13 and TRBJ2-3): AAGVIQSPRHLIKEKRETATLKCYPIPRHDTVYWYQQGPGQDPQFLISFYEKMQSDKGSIPDRFSAQQFSDYHSELNMSSLELGDSALYFCASSFNPGLAGTDTQYFGPGTRLTVL.

This chain uses TRBV9 with TRBJ2-3; D is possibly TRBD2 (6 bases). Trimming pared 4 bases from V and 9 bases from J, leaving 18 bases between. Looked up from germline, CDR1 is SGDLS and CDR2 is YYNGEE. The CDR3 covers 14 residues. CDR3 amino acids: CASSPGVGEETQYF. The CDR3 nucleotides read TGTGCCAGCAGCCCAGGAGTAGGGGAGGAGACGCAGTATTTT.

The J gene is TRBJ1-1, the V gene TRBV20-1; D is unclear. Trimming left V 3 bases short and J 1 base short, with 6 bases between. This CDR3 contains 12 residues. Germline assignment: CDR1 DFQATT and CDR2 SNEGSKA (reference sequence). The CDR3 sequence is CSASIQNTEAFF. CDR3 sequence (DNA): TGCAGTGCTAGTATCCAGAACACTGAAGCTTTCTTT.

The chain carries TRBV3-1 (or the pseudogene TRBV3-2) and TRBJ2-7, with D tentatively TRBD1 or TRBD2 (5 bases each). Germline assignment: CDR1 LGHDT and CDR2 YNNKEL (reference sequence). Trimming pared 3 bases from V and 2 bases from J, leaving 14 bases between. This CDR3 contains 15 residues. Here the CDR3 DNA reads TGTGCCAGCAGCCAGGATCCCGGGACCCCCTACGAGCAGTACTTC. Protein product: CASSQDPGTPYEQYF.

J is TRBJ1-1 and V is TRBV21-1; the D call in the table, TRBD1, was not verified against the DNA. TRBV21-1 is deemed a pseudogene. The CDR3 totals 18 residues. The CDR3 DNA follows: TGTGCCAGCAGCATGCCCGGGACAGGCACCTTTCGGAACACTGAAGCTTTCTTT. Translated: CASSMPGTGTFRNTEAFF.

This chain links TRBV28 with TRBJ1-5; no definite D call. This CDR3 spans 13 amino acids. With 6 bases removed from V and 7 bases from J, the gap between germline ends came to 13 bases. The germline gives CDR1 MDHEN, CDR2 SYDVKM. The CDR3 nucleotides are TGTGCCAGCAGATCCCCAGAGACCCAGCCCCAGCATTTT. It is translated as CASRSPETQPQHF.

The chain carries TRBV16 and TRBJ1-2, with a tentative D call TRBD1 (5 bases). The ends were cut back, 2 bases at V and 6 bases at J, with 16 bases in the middle. Germline V lookup: CDR1 KGHSY, CDR2 FQNENV. The CDR3 sequence is 15 residues long. This CDR3 is CASSQAGQDTHGYTF. The CDR3 coding sequence is TGTGCCAGCAGCCAAGCGGGGCAGGATACCCATGGCTACACCTTC.

CDR3: CASNIPQGPSALTF. The CDR3, as DNA: TGTGCCAGTAACATACCGCAGGGCCCCTCGGCCCTGACTTTC. The chain recombines TRBV19 with TRBJ2-6; a possible D gene is TRBD1 (5 bases). This CDR3 spans 14 amino acids. From germline, CDR1 is LNHDA and CDR2 SQIVND (reference sequence). V gave up 7 bases and J gave up 15 bases, with 22 bases separating them. Based on the CDR3 plus reference TRBV19 and TRBJ2-6, the full variable domain is DGGITQSPKYLFRKEGQNVTLSCEQNLNHDAMYWYRQDPGQGLRLIYYSQIVNDFQKGDIAEGYSVSREKKESFPLTVTSAQKNPTAFYLCASNIPQGPSALTFGAGSRLTVL.

The chain carries TRBV12-3 or TRBV12-4 and TRBJ2-7; TRBD1 agrees at 7 bases. The CDR3 length is 13 residues. The junction had 5 bases not matched to a gene; V was cut back by 6 bases and J by 3 bases. CDR3 loop: CASRARQGYEQYF. The CDR3 nucleotides read TGTGCCAGCAGGGCAAGACAGGGCTACGAGCAGTACTTC.

V is TRBV11-3 and J is TRBJ2-7; a possible D gene is TRBD1 (6 bases). The CDR3 is made up of 15 amino acids. V was trimmed by 2 bases and J by 1 base, leaving 12 bases between them. Germline V gives CDR1 SGHNT, CDR2 YENEEA. The CDR3 nucleotides read TGTGCCAGCAGCTTATCTGGGGGCCGATCCTACGAGCAGTACTTC. This gives the protein CASSLSGGRSYEQYF. The variable domain in full, completed from reference TRBV11-3 and TRBJ2-7, reads EAGVVQSPRYKIIEKKQPVAFWCNPISGHNTLYWYLQNLGQGPELLIRYENEEAVDDSQLPKDRFSAERLKGVDSTLKIQPAELGDSAVYLCASSLSGGRSYEQYFGPGTRLTVT.

J is TRBJ1-3 and V is TRBV7-2; no definite D call. The V end was cut by 3 bases, the J end by 2 bases, with 5 bases between. Germline V gives CDR1 SGHTA, CDR2 FQGNSA. The CDR3 has 13 amino acids. CDR3 nucleotides: TGTGCCAGCAGCTTCCCCCCTGGAAACACCATATATTTT. It is translated as CASSFPPGNTIYF. Filled out from reference TRBV7-2 and TRBJ1-3, the complete variable domain reads GAGVSQSPSNKVTEKGKDVELRCDPISGHTALYWYRQSLGQGLEFLIYFQGNSAPDKSGLPSDRFSAERTGGSVSTLTIQRTQQEDSAVYLCASSFPPGNTIYFGEGSWLTVV.

The V and J genes are TRBV5-1 and TRBJ2-1; TRBD1 matches 9 bases. The CDR3 runs 15 residues. The germline gives CDR1 SGHRS, CDR2 YFSETQ. The J segment lost 5 bases and the V segment lost 4 bases, leaving 7 bases of the junction unmatched. The CDR3 DNA is TGCGCCAGCAGCCCCGGGACAGGGAATCACAATGAGCAGTTCTTC. It encodes CASSPGTGNHNEQFF.

The chain joins TRBV30 to TRBJ1-1; D is unresolved. Per the germline V gene, CDR1 is GTSNPN and CDR2 is SVGIG (reference sequence). The ends were cut back, 3 bases at V and 7 bases at J, with 12 bases in the middle. The length of the CDR3 is 12 residues. DNA for the CDR3: TGTGCCTGGAGCCCTTCCGGGTTTGAAGCTTTCTTT. It encodes CAWSPSGFEAFF. Looking up the rest from reference TRBV30 and TRBJ1-1 gives the full variable domain: SQTIHQWPATLVQPVGSPLSLECTVEGTSNPNLYWYRQAAGRGLQLLFYSVGIGQISSEVPQNLSASRPQDRQFILSSKKLLLSDSGFYLCAWSPSGFEAFFGQGTRLTVV.

The chain recombines TRBV5-6 with TRBJ2-2; 11 bases match TRBD1. The CDR3 sequence is 18 residues long. Germline CDR1 is SGHDT and CDR2 is YYEEEE. Trimming cost V 2 bases and J 6 bases; bases outside gene matches: 12. The DNA for the CDR3 is TGTGCCAGCAGCTTCGGGACAGGGGGTCCACCTCCTTCCGGGGAGCTGTTTTTT. This sequence encodes CASSFGTGGPPPSGELFF.

This rearrangement joins TRBV14 to TRBJ1-4; D is undetermined. Germline CDR1 is SGHDN and CDR2 is FVKESK. The CDR3 length is 14 residues. Trimming took 3 bases from V and 8 from J, leaving 13 bases between them. As DNA, the CDR3 is TGTGCCAGCAGCCAGGGGTTGATGGACGAAAAACTGTTTTTT. Protein sequence: CASSQGLMDEKLFF.

V is TRBV29-1 and J is TRBJ2-1, with 12 bases that match TRBD1. Germline V gene data show CDR1 as SQVTM and CDR2 as ANQGSEA. The CDR3 is 15 residues long. The ends lost 6 bases at V and 10 bases at J; junction bases unmatched: 13. The CDR3 DNA reads as TGCAGCGTGGTGTGGGTTGGGACAGGGGGCTTGGAGCAGTTCTTC. Its protein is CSVVWVGTGGLEQFF.

The V and J genes are TRBV4-3 and TRBJ2-7; no clear D gene. Trimming stripped 0 bases from V and 4 bases from J, with 13 bases between. Germline V CDR1 and CDR2: LGHNA, YSLEER. There are 15 residues in the CDR3. The CDR3 loop reads CASSQDARDTYEQYF. For the CDR3, the DNA is TGCGCCAGCAGCCAAGATGCACGAGACACGTACGAGCAGTACTTC.

The gene calls are TRBV4-3 and TRBJ2-3; a possible D gene is TRBD2 (6 bases). Trimming left V 0 bases short and J 0 bases short, with 7 bases between. CDR1 and CDR2 (germline): LGHNA, YSLEER. The CDR3 extends over 15 amino acids. The CDR3, as DNA: TGCGCCAGCAGCCAAGACGGGGGAAGCACAGATACGCAGTATTTT. It specifies CASSQDGGSTDTQYF.

The V call is TRBV7-9, the J call TRBJ1-3; D unclear. Germline CDR1 reads SEHNR; CDR2 reads FQNEAQ (reference sequence). The CDR3 contains 16 residues. V lost 4 bases and J lost 0, with 13 bases in between. This CDR3 reads CASSSPTGLSGNTIYF. The CDR3 coding sequence is TGTGCCAGCAGCTCACCTACCGGCCTCTCTGGAAACACCATATATTTT.

V is TRBV11-2 and J is TRBJ2-7; D gene unclear. This CDR3 is built from 15 residues. Trimming took off 0 bases at V and 4 bases at J, with 13 bases between the two ends. The germline V gene has CDR1 SGHAT and CDR2 FQNNGV. DNA of the CDR3: TGTGCCAGCAGCTTAGATCCCCTCTCTAGTTACGAGCAGTACTTC. Its translation: CASSLDPLSSYEQYF.

V is TRBV4-3 and J is TRBJ1-4; D ambiguous. Germline V gene data show CDR1 as LGHNA and CDR2 as YSLEER. The length of the CDR3 is 15 residues. V lost 4 bases and J lost 4, with 13 bases in between. The CDR3 bases are TGCGCCAGCAGCCCCGGGCTCGTGGGTAATGAAAAACTGTTTTTT. Translated: CASSPGLVGNEKLFF.

The gene calls are TRBV19 and TRBJ2-1; either TRBD1 or TRBD2 may fit D (5 bases each). Germline V CDR1 and CDR2: LNHDA, SQIVND (reference sequence). This CDR3 spans 15 amino acids. Trimming took 6 bases from V and 0 from J, leaving 12 bases between them. CDR3 amino acids: CASRPLGDSYNEQFF. In nucleotides, the CDR3 is TGTGCCAGTAGGCCACTAGGGGACTCCTACAATGAGCAGTTCTTC.

The DNA of the CDR3 is TGCGCCAGCAGCCGGACTAGCGGGCAGAACACCGGGGAGCTGTTTTTT. This codes for CASSRTSGQNTGELFF. This sequence joins TRBV5-1 and TRBJ2-2, with 11 nucleotides matching TRBD2. The CDR3 sequence is 16 residues long. V lost 4 bases and J lost 1; bases outside the gene matches: 3. Germline V gives CDR1 SGHRS, CDR2 YFSETQ.

J is TRBJ2-5 and V is TRBV3-1 (or the pseudogene TRBV3-2), with D tentatively TRBD2 (5 bases). The germline gives CDR1 LGHDT, CDR2 YNNKEL (reference sequence). The ends were cut back, 0 bases at V and 5 bases at J, with 16 bases in the middle. The CDR3 has 16 residues. CDR3 in amino acids: CASSQDPGARAETQYF. The CDR3 nucleotides are TGTGCCAGCAGCCAAGACCCCGGCGCGAGGGCCGAGACCCAGTACTTC.

This clone was counted a few times. Here the CDR3 DNA reads TGCGCCAGCAGCTCTCCGCAGGGGGGGTCCTTTTCCTCCTACAATGAGCAGTTCTTC. Its protein is CASSSPQGGSFSSYNEQFF. The chain combines TRBV5-1 with TRBJ2-1; possibly TRBD1 or TRBD2 for D (7 bases each). The germline V gene has CDR1 SGHRS and CDR2 YFSETQ. V was clipped by 3 bases and J by 0 bases, with 22 bases between them. The CDR3 extends over 19 amino acids.

The CDR3 coding sequence is TGTGCCACCAGCAGAGACCCCACAGGGGCAGAGACCCAGTACTTC. Amino acid sequence: CATSRDPTGAETQYF. This rearrangement joins TRBV15 to TRBJ2-5; 7 bases are a match to TRBD1. The germline CDR1 and CDR2 sequences are LNHNV and YYDKDF (reference sequence). Germline trimming cut 0 bases from V and 4 bases from J; bases unmatched to any gene: 5. The CDR3 is 15 residues long.

The rearrangement joins TRBV6-1 to TRBJ1-2; D unclear. Germline assignment: CDR1 MNHNS and CDR2 SASEGT. The CDR3 extends over 15 amino acids. With 1 base removed from V and 0 bases from J, the gap between germline ends came to 9 bases. CDR3 sequence (DNA): TGTGCCAGCAGTGAAGTTGAAGGACCTAACTATGGCTACACCTTC. Protein product: CASSEVEGPNYGYTF.

The V and J genes are TRBV6-2 or TRBV6-3 and TRBJ1-1; possibly TRBD1 for D (6 bases). Germline V CDR1 and CDR2: MNHEY, SVGEGT. The CDR3 runs 16 residues. Trimming shortened V by 2 bases and J by 0 bases, and 13 bases separated the two germline ends. The CDR3 reads CASSYNYRVLNTEAFF. The CDR3, as DNA: TGTGCCAGCAGTTACAATTACAGGGTCTTGAACACTGAAGCTTTCTTT.